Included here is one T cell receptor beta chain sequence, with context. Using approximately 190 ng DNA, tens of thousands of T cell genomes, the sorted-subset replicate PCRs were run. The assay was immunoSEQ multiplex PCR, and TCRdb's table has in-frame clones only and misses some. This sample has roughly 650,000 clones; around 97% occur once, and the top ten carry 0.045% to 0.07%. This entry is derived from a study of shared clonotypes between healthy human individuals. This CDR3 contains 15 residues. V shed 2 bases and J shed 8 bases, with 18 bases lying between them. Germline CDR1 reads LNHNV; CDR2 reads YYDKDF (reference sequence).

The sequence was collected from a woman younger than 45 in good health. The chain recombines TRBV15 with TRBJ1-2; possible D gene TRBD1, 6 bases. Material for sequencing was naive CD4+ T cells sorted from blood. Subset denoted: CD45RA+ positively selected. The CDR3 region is CATSRLDRPDLGYTF. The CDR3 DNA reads TGTGCCACCAGCAGATTAGACAGGCCCGATTTAGGCTACACCTTC.